This TCR beta chain derives from a study of Tregs in tolerant kidney transplant recipients. Germline CDR1 is SGHAT and CDR2 is FQNNGV. This CDR3 region has 16 residues. The germline V and J ends were trimmed by 3 bases and 8 bases, with 20 bases remaining between them. The data were produced by immunoSEQ multiplex PCR, yet TCRdb's version contains in-frame clones alone and is incomplete. The data contain around 70,000 clones, 80% to 95% of them singletons. About this clone itself: No antigen is known for it.

General study findings and limits: No direct test of biological reproducibility was done here.

Unstimulated Tregs (CD4+CD25+CD127-) and CD4+CD25- non-Tregs were sorted from PBMCs. The chain combines TRBV11-2 with TRBJ2-1; D is perhaps TRBD2 (6 bases). The receptor comes from a human donor who received a combined kidney and bone marrow transplant. The input for sequencing was CD8+ T cells from blood, taken before the transplant. The CDR3 DNA sequence: TGTGCCAGCAGCTTTATACGGGCGGGGCCGGACGATGAGCAGTTCTTC. Protein sequence: CASSFIRAGPDDEQFF.